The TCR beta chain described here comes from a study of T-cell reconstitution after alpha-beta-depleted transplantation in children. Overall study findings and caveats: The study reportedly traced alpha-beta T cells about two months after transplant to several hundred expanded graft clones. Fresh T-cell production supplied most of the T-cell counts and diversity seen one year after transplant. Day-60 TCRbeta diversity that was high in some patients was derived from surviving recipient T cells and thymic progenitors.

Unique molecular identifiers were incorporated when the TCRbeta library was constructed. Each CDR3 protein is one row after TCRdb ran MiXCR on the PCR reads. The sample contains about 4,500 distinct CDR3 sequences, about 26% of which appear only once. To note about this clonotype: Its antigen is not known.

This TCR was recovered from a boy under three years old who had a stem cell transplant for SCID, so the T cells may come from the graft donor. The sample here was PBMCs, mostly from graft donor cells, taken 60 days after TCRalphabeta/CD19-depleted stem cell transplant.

CDR3 protein: CASSPERAGKGTGELFF. DNA for the CDR3: TGTGCCAGCAGCCCAGAGAGGGCAGGGAAAGGGACCGGGGAGCTGTTTTTT. The gene calls are TRBV7-9 and TRBJ2-2; possibly TRBD1 or TRBD2 for D (5 bases each). V shed 5 bases and J shed 5 bases, with 21 bases lying between them. This CDR3 has 17 amino acids. The germline CDR1 and CDR2 sequences are SEHNR and FQNEAQ (reference sequence).